A single sample gave rise to the 5 T cell receptor beta chains below, sequenced in a study of T cells after yellow fever vaccination (dated by TCRdb to between 2018 and 2021). The library came from 5' RACE. TCRdb names Illumina HiSeq 2500 as the instrument used. The public reads were run again by TCRdb, first through fastp at Q25 and then through MiXCR, and only productive beta chains were kept. CDR3 protein sequences are deduplicated, and each keeps its most common genes and DNA. The sample table holds around 360,000 distinct CDR3 sequences, of which approximately 10% were seen once. Of the sample, around 20% falls within the top ten clones. The label giving this sample's treatment or condition can be read as: live attenuated yellow fever vaccine strain. The material was PBMCs, obtained on the day of the first yellow fever vaccination. The source of these receptors is a man between 18 and 35 years old who received the YFV17D yellow fever vaccine.

The chain has TRBV5-4 and TRBJ2-7; D remains ambiguous. CDR3 size: 17 residues. Trimming pared 4 bases from V and 1 base from J, leaving 21 bases between. Per germline, CDR1 SGHNT and CDR2 YYREEE (reference sequence). CDR3 nucleotides: TGTGCCAGCAGCCGAAAGGCAGTAGGGTGGGGTTCCTACGAGCAGTACTTC. Translation gives CASSRKAVGWGSYEQYF.

J is TRBJ2-7 and V is TRBV7-2; the D gene is possibly TRBD1 (6 bases). In germline, CDR1 is SGHTA, CDR2 FQGNSA. This CDR3 region has 15 residues. V shed 4 bases and J shed 0 bases, with 13 bases lying between them. The CDR3 nucleotides are TGTGCCAGCAGCTACCAGGACAGACTCTCCTACGAGCAGTACTTC. Residues: CASSYQDRLSYEQYF.

This clonotype was observed a few times. V and J are TRBV6-5 and TRBJ2-7; 7 positions match TRBD1. J gave up 5 bases and V 4 bases, and 11 bases lay outside the gene matches. The CDR3 is 15 residues long. Germline-derived CDR1 and CDR2 are MNHEY and SVGAGI. In nucleotides, the CDR3 is TGTGCCAGCAGTTCCAGTAGACAGGGATCGGACGAGCAGTACGTC. The encoded protein is CASSSSRQGSDEQYV.

The CDR3 nucleotides are TGCAGCGTTGAAGTCACCCGGGACAGCGTTAACACAGATACGCAGTATTTT. Translation: CSVEVTRDSVNTDTQYF. This chain uses TRBV29-1 with TRBJ2-3, with TRBD1 matching over 7 bases. CDR1 SQVTM and CDR2 ANQGSEA come from the germline V gene. With V trimmed by 1 base and J by 2 bases, 12 bases remained unmatched. The CDR3 sequence is 17 residues long.

The rearrangement uses TRBV4-2 and TRBJ2-5, with 7 bases fitting TRBD1. The length of the CDR3 is 15 residues. The junction had 8 bases not matched to a gene; V was cut back by 4 bases and J by 3 bases. Germline CDR1 and CDR2: LGHNA and YNFKEQ. The CDR3 loop is CASSLTGADEETQYF. DNA of the CDR3: TGTGCCAGCAGCCTTACAGGGGCGGATGAAGAGACCCAGTACTTC.